This T cell receptor (beta chain) was observed in a study of shared clonotypes between healthy human individuals (dated by TCRdb to the early 2020s). Turning to the overall study: The cohort included a few men and two women between 18 and 49 years of age. For each donor, CD4 naive and CD4 memory were each run on three plates, CD8 naive on two plates, and CD8 memory on one plate. Blood TCR repertoires of five healthy adults were deeply sequenced to estimate repertoire size and the extent of clonotype sharing between individuals. To increase sequencing depth and limit assay-specific biases, different laboratories used diverse techniques to prepare libraries and sequence TCR repertoires. Per donor, leukapheresis produced somewhere between about 0.9 and 9 billion PBMCs.

The germline ends are 14 bases apart after V is trimmed by 0 bases and J by 1 base. The germline V gene specifies LGHNA as CDR1 and YSLEER as CDR2. Measured from the cysteine to the phenylalanine, the CDR3 is 17 residues long. Solely the CDR3 DNA is kept, with 51 bases framed from the first base. Using the deep immunoSEQ assay, multiplex PCR amplified TCR CDR3 regions from genomic DNA. Genomic DNA extracted from each cell subset was distributed evenly over all wells of several immunoSEQ 96-well plates, and each plate served as one replicate. For sorted subsets, roughly 200 ng of genomic DNA, equivalent to some 30,000 T cell genomes, went into each replicate PCR. Purified libraries were measured with a Qubit 3.0 fluorometer, size-checked on a Bioanalyzer 2100, and measured again with the KAPA Library Quantification kit. A separate single-read 150-cycle Illumina NextSeq 550 flow cell was used to sequence each immunoSEQ 96-well plate. As for the authors' bioinformatics: Because the immunoSEQ output held only junctional sequences and lacked quality scores, the filtering could not match the filtering applied to full-length reads. Sequences were annotated with PyIR, a Python wrapper for IgBLAST v1.9, and V/J genes and CDR3 were assigned using IMGT germline references. Any read was removed if the V/J assignment was weak (E-value above 1e-6), the CDR3 was missing, or the read contained stop codons, out-of-frame junctions, or ambiguous translated residues. A V3J clonotype was defined by an identical inferred V gene, J gene, and CDR3 amino acid sequence. To compute the percentage overlap between repertoires, the number of shared unique clonotypes was divided by the size of the smaller repertoire. Three approaches were used to assess repertoire richness: RTK rarefaction, the Chao1 estimator, and Recon v2.1 estimates of unobserved clonotypes. Generation probabilities were computed with OLGA for all TCRbeta clonotypes obtained by the gDNA method from a handful of donors. TCRdb retrieved this table from immuneACCESS and kept in-frame rearrangements only. Not all clones are present; in checked studies, unresolved V genes account for under half, and no reason is known for the remainder. That table supplies the V and J calls and clone size; D and trimming were determined from the DNA. Here the sample has roughly 720,000 clones; less than 95% occur a single time. The ten largest clones capture roughly 36% of the sample.

General conclusions and limits of the study: Pairwise subsampling indicated that sequencing depth was expected to affect the degree of clonotype sharing among donors. Sampling was restricted to blood, and TCR repertoires in tissue are likely to differ from TCR repertoires in blood. When a handful of donors were compared, the shared fraction of clonotypes was 5% to 6.5% for naive CD4, roughly 3.4% for naive CD8, 2.3% for memory CD4, and around 0.37% for memory CD8. Compared with non-shared clonotypes, clonotypes shared by all four sorted-subset donors had higher generation probabilities. The genetic and exposure-history diversity represented was limited by the small number of donors. Naive subsets generally had larger estimated clonotype richness than memory subsets did. Even with the large sequencing depth, rarefaction of the sorted-subset datasets indicated that sequencing was incomplete.

The donors were healthy, HIV-negative adults with no recently reported acute infections or vaccinations. All donors were Caucasian adults living in Nashville, Tennessee, USA. The CD8 memory samples were a combination of magnetically selected CD45RO+ cells and CCR7-negative CD45RA+ effector memory (TemRA) cells. After blood collection by leukapheresis, PBMCs were isolated using Ficoll-Histopaque density gradient centrifugation and then cryopreserved in the vapor phase of liquid nitrogen. Purity and quantity of every magnetically sorted T cell population were checked by analytical flow cytometry. Genomic DNA was isolated from each sorted fraction and quantified by UV absorbance on a Nanodrop 2000c. With respect to this clone: This clone's antigen is unknown. Base qualities were left out, and no much larger clone turns up one base away.

The chain is made from TRBV4-3 and TRBJ2-3; the D gene remains uncertain. The TCR originated in a man younger than 30 in good health. Some clones in this sample may be carry-over from other donors' samples. Sequencing was performed on memory CD8+ T cells from PBMCs. Taken with the paper, the label for cell subset or site translates to: CD45RO+ cells pooled with CCR7-negative TemRA cells. The CDR3 loop reads CASSQDIDWTGTDTQYF. At the DNA level, the sequence is TGCGCCAGCAGCCAAGATATCGATTGGACCGGCACAGATACGCAGTATTTT.